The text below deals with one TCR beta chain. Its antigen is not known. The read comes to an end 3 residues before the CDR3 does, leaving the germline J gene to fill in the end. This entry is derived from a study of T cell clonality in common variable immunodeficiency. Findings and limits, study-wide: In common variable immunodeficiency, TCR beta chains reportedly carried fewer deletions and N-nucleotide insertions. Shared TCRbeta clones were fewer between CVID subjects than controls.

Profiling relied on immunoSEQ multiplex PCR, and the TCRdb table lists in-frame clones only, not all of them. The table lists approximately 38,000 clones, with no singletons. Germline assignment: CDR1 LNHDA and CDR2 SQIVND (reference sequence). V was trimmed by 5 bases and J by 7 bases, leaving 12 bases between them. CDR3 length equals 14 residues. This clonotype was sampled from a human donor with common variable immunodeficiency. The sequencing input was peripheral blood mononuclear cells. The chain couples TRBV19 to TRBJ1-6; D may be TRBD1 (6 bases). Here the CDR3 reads CASSSRGENSPLHF. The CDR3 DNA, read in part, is TGTGCCAGTAGTTCCAGGGGCGAGAATTCACCC.